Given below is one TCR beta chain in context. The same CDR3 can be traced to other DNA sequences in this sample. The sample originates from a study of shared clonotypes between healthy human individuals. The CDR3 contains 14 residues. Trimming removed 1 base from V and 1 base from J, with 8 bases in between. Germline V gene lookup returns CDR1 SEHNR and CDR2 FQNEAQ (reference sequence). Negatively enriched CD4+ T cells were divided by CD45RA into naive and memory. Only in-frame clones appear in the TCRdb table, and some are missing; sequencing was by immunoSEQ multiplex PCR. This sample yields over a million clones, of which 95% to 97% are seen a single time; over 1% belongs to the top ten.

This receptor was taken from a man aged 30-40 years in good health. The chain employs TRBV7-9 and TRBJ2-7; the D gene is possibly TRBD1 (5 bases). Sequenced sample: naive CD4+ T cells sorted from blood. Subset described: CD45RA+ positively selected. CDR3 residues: CASSLEGPSYEQYF. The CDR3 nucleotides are TGTGCCAGCAGCTTAGAGGGGCCTTCCTACGAGCAGTACTTC.